The T cell receptor beta chain described here comes from a study of blood T cell repertoires in COVID-19. Overall study context: Researchers got acute and convalescent COVID-19 samples from the United States, Italy and Spain. T cells, B-cell-depleted T cells, or PBMCs supplied cDNA or gDNA.

Study processing details: Estimation of nucleated cell counts was performed using reference gene primer amplification. Sequencing was performed with immunoSEQ multiplex PCR; in TCRdb, only in-frame clones are kept and a portion is missing. V and J calls and clone size are copied from that table; D and trimming were computed from the DNA. The sample has 75,000 or so clones; over 75% are singletons. This clone has only a few counts. This CDR3 is 14 amino acids long. The ends were cut back, 3 bases at V and 1 base at J, with 12 bases in the middle. Germline V gene sequence: CDR1 GTSNPN, CDR2 SVGIG (reference sequence).

Sequencing was performed on peripheral blood. The V and J genes are TRBV30 and TRBJ1-1, with D possibly TRBD1 on 6 matching bases. This clonotype was sampled from a man in his 70s with acute or convalescent COVID-19. The CDR3 reads CAWRTGATNTEAFF. DNA for the CDR3: TGTGCCTGGAGGACAGGTGCGACGAACACTGAAGCTTTCTTT. Combining the CDR3 with reference TRBV30 and TRBJ1-1 gives the whole variable domain SQTIHQWPATLVQPVGSPLSLECTVEGTSNPNLYWYRQAAGRGLQLLFYSVGIGQISSEVPQNLSASRPQDRQFILSSKKLLLSDSGFYLCAWRTGATNTEAFFGQGTRLTVV.